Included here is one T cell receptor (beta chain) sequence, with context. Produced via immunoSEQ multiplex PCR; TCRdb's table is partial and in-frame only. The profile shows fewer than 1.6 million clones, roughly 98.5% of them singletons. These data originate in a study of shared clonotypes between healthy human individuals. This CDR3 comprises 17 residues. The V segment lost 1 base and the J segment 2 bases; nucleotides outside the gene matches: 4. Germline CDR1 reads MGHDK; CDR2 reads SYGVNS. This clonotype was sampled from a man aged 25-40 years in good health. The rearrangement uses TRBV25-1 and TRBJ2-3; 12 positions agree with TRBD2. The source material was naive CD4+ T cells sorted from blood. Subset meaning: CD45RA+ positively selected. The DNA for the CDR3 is TGTGCCAGCAGTGAATTCCGGACTAGCGGGATCACAGATACGCAGTATTTT. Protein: CASSEFRTSGITDTQYF.